This TCR beta chain was sequenced for a study of technical replicates of blood from a handful of donors. The data were produced by immunoSEQ multiplex PCR, yet TCRdb's version contains in-frame clones alone and is incomplete. The repertoire includes 55,000 to 70,000 clones, roughly 91% of them detected once, and more than 4.5% sits in the top ten. This CDR3 comprises 17 residues. The V gene end was trimmed by 4 bases and the J gene end by 6 bases; junction bases not matched to a gene: 14. CDR1 is SGHDN and CDR2 is FVKESK in the germline V gene. Sequencing input: PBMCs. The source of this sequence is a human donor in good health. Some clones in this sample may be carry-over from other donors' samples. The chain uses TRBV14 and TRBJ2-2; 7 bases are a match to TRBD2. CDR3 coding DNA: TGTGCCAGCAGCCCCCCGGAGGGTTGGCGGGAGTCCGGGGAGCTGTTTTTT. Translating gives CASSPPEGWRESGELFF.